The 13 T cell receptor beta chains below come from one sample, sequenced in a study of shared clonotypes between healthy human individuals. The data were produced by immunoSEQ multiplex PCR, yet TCRdb's version contains in-frame clones alone and is incomplete. The profile covers around 700,000 clones, with around 72% appearing a single time and approximately 1.8% taken by the ten largest. Input material: memory CD4+ T cells sorted from blood. Subset described: CD45RA-negative fraction. Every receptor here comes from a young woman in good health.

On this clone itself: A much larger clone lies a single base off, so this may be a read error. Other DNA sequences of this sample code for an identical CDR3. The chain recombines TRBV4-2 with TRBJ2-2; 9 bases line up with TRBD1. The V and J ends lost 1 base and 3 bases, in that order; junction bases with no gene match: 0. The CDR3 loop spans 15 amino acids. Per germline, CDR1 LGHNA and CDR2 YNFKEQ. CDR3 region: CASSQGDRDTGELFF. DNA of the CDR3: TGTGCCAGCAGCCAAGGGGACAGGGACACCGGGGAGCTGTTTTTT.

CDR3 protein: CASSTRNEQFF. CDR3 DNA: TGTGCCAGCAGCACTAGGAATGAGCAGTTCTTC. The chain recombines TRBV11-3 with TRBJ2-1; TRBD2 might be the D (5 bases). V was shortened by 5 bases and J by 7 bases, with 6 bases between the two germline ends. The CDR3 runs 11 residues. In germline, CDR1 is SGHNT, CDR2 YENEEA.

The CDR3 spells CASSLQGVGELFF. The CDR3 DNA follows: TGTGCCAGCAGTTTGCAGGGCGTCGGGGAGCTGTTTTTT. The chain combines TRBV28 with TRBJ2-2; tentative D call: TRBD1 (5 bases). The length of the CDR3 is 13 residues. Germline V gene lookup returns CDR1 MDHEN and CDR2 SYDVKM. Trimming stripped 3 bases from V and 7 bases from J, with 9 bases between.

This clone was seen a few times. The chain combines TRBV6-5 with TRBJ2-1; 7 bases fit TRBD1. This CDR3 has 15 residues. The J segment lost 3 bases and the V segment lost 2 bases, leaving 4 bases of the junction unmatched. Germline CDR1 MNHEY, CDR2 SVGAGI. The CDR3 loop is CASSYGQGVYNEQFF. In DNA, the CDR3 is TGTGCCAGCAGTTACGGGCAGGGGGTCTACAATGAGCAGTTCTTC.

This clone was detected only a few times. The chain recombines TRBV29-1 with TRBJ1-1, with a tentative D call TRBD1 (5 bases). This CDR3 comprises 14 residues. CDR1 is SQVTM and CDR2 is ANQGSEA in the germline V gene. V gave up 4 bases and J gave up 5 bases, with 17 bases separating them. The CDR3 reads CSVVIGSRGTEAFF. The CDR3 coding sequence is TGCAGCGTTGTGATCGGGTCCCGGGGGACTGAAGCTTTCTTT.

The DNA of the CDR3 is TGTGCCAGCAGCGTAAACGGTTATAGCAATCAGCCCCAGCATTTT. This gives the protein CASSVNGYSNQPQHF. The chain carries TRBV9 and TRBJ1-5; D gene ambiguous. The germline V gene has CDR1 SGDLS and CDR2 YYNGEE. Trimming shortened V by 1 base and J by 0 bases, and 8 bases separated the two germline ends. This CDR3 has 15 amino acids.

The chain links TRBV5-1 to TRBJ2-6, with D perhaps matching TRBD1 (5 bases). V was cut by 3 bases and J by 2 bases, with 9 bases left in between. The CDR3 spans 15 residues. Germline V lookup: CDR1 SGHRS, CDR2 YFSETQ. This chain's CDR3 is CASSSQGAGANVLTF. In DNA, the CDR3 is TGCGCCAGCAGCTCCCAGGGTGCTGGGGCCAACGTCCTGACTTTC.

The rearrangement uses TRBV11-2 and TRBJ2-2; 10 bases line up with TRBD1. V shed 7 bases and J 6 bases; nucleotides not matched to a gene: 8. Per the germline V gene, CDR1 is SGHAT and CDR2 is FQNNGV. The CDR3 has 15 amino acids. This chain's CDR3 is CASIQTGGIAGELFF. DNA of the CDR3: TGTGCCAGCATCCAGACAGGGGGCATTGCCGGGGAGCTGTTTTTT. The full variable domain, in which reference TRBV11-2 and TRBJ2-2 provide the parts outside the CDR3, is EAGVAQSPRYKIIEKRQSVAFWCNPISGHATLYWYQQILGQGPKLLIQFQNNGVVDDSQLPKDRFSAERLKGVDSTLKIQPAKLEDSAVYLCASIQTGGIAGELFFGEGSRLTVL.

The chain couples TRBV5-6 to TRBJ2-5; D uncertain. The CDR3 is made up of 15 amino acids. The V gene's germline CDR1 is SGHDT and CDR2 YYEEEE. V shed 1 base and J shed 0 bases, with 10 bases lying between them. CDR3 residues: CASSLTHLNQETQYF. CDR3 coding DNA: TGTGCCAGCAGCTTGACACATCTGAACCAAGAGACCCAGTACTTC.

This clone was detected once. The rearrangement links TRBV19 to TRBJ1-5; 7 bases are a match to TRBD1. Germline V lookup: CDR1 LNHDA, CDR2 SQIVND (reference sequence). This CDR3 has 15 amino acids. After removal of 5 bases from V and 5 bases from J, the junction contained 9 bases not matched to a gene. The CDR3 sequence: CASSRRDSPHQPQHF. CDR3 nucleotides: TGTGCCAGTAGTCGAAGGGACAGTCCTCATCAGCCCCAGCATTTT.

This clone has only a few counts. The V and J genes are TRBV10-3 and TRBJ2-7; the D call may be TRBD1 or TRBD2 (5 bases each). V was pared by 4 bases and J by 7 bases, with 11 bases between. This CDR3 comprises 12 residues. Germline V CDR1 and CDR2: ENHRY, SYGVKD. CDR3 nucleotide sequence: TGTGCCATCAGTGGCGAGGGGCGGGAGCAGTACTTC. This translates into CAISGEGREQYF.

The gene calls are TRBV6-5 and TRBJ1-2, with D possibly matching TRBD1 (5 bases). Trimming cost V 4 bases and J 2 bases, with 8 bases left between them. Germline V gene data show CDR1 as MNHEY and CDR2 as SVGAGI. The CDR3 consists of 13 residues. CDR3 amino acids: CASSWDGNYGYTF. CDR3 nucleotides: TGTGCCAGCAGTTGGGACGGAAACTATGGCTACACCTTC.

V gene TRBV19 combines with J gene TRBJ2-6; D gene uncertain. The germline CDR1 and CDR2 sequences are LNHDA and SQIVND (reference sequence). Trimming took 5 bases from V and 0 from J, leaving 11 bases between them. This CDR3 comprises 16 residues. The CDR3 region is CASSPDRRSGANVLTF. The CDR3 DNA reads as TGTGCCAGTAGTCCAGACCGACGCTCTGGGGCCAACGTCCTGACTTTC. The entire variable domain, with the rest obtained from reference TRBV19 and TRBJ2-6, is as follows: DGGITQSPKYLFRKEGQNVTLSCEQNLNHDAMYWYRQDPGQGLRLIYYSQIVNDFQKGDIAEGYSVSREKKESFPLTVTSAQKNPTAFYLCASSPDRRSGANVLTFGAGSRLTVL.